The 17 T cell receptor beta chains presented below share a single source sample, sequenced in a study of T cells in Graves' hyperthyroidism and ophthalmopathy. RNA transcripts yielded amplified TCR beta CDR3 regions. The HTBI primer set drove a first-round RT-PCR of the TCR CDR3. MiXCR, run by TCRdb on the multiplex PCR reads, gives a single entry per CDR3 protein. Here the sample spans about half a million distinct CDR3 sequences, around a fifth being singletons. Sequencing used blood. All receptors come from a woman between 65 and 79 years old with Graves' ophthalmopathy.

This chain links TRBV15 with TRBJ2-4; maybe TRBD2 (6 bases). Germline V lookup: CDR1 LNHNV, CDR2 YYDKDF (reference sequence). V was clipped by 0 bases and J by 0 bases, with 15 bases between them. The CDR3 sequence is 18 residues long. For the CDR3, the DNA is TGTGCCACCAGCAGAGAGTCCCTAGCGCTGCGAGCCAAAAACATTCAGTACTTC. The encoded protein is CATSRESLALRAKNIQYF.

This clonotype was recorded at least ten times. The rearrangement joins TRBV2 to TRBJ1-5, with 7 nucleotides matching TRBD1. V shed 6 bases, J shed 6 bases, and the junction held 8 bases outside the gene matches. Germline loops: CDR1 SNHLY, CDR2 FYNNEI. The CDR3 runs to 14 residues. CDR3 DNA: TGTGCCAGCAGCCAGGGGGGGAAAACTCAGCCCCAGCATTTT. It translates to CASSQGGKTQPQHF.

This clonotype was seen many times. The chain has TRBV7-2 and TRBJ2-7, with D perhaps being TRBD1 or TRBD2 (6 bases each). Per the germline V gene, CDR1 is SGHTA and CDR2 is FQGNSA. Trimming took 5 bases from V and 3 from J, leaving 14 bases between them. The CDR3 runs 14 residues. CDR3 nucleotides: TGTGCCAGCAGCCCCAGTGGGGGGCACTACGAGCAGTACTTC. This translates into CASSPSGGHYEQYF.

This clonotype has just a few counts. V usage is TRBV11-1 and J usage is TRBJ2-7, with D unresolved. There are 13 residues in the CDR3. Trimming stripped 2 bases from V and 7 bases from J, with 12 bases between. The V gene's germline CDR1 is SGHAT and CDR2 FQDESV (reference sequence). CDR3 nucleotides: TGTGCCAGCAGCTTAAGATTTACGCGTGAGCAGTACTTC. Translated: CASSLRFTREQYF.

On this clonotype: A much larger clonotype is one base distant, so this may be a read error. The chain links TRBV6-1 to TRBJ2-7; a weak D match, TRBD1 (6 bases). CDR3 size: 13 residues. From germline, CDR1 is MNHNS and CDR2 SASEGT. V was cut by 6 bases and J by 4 bases, with 13 bases left in between. The CDR3 sequence is CASSGQFRYEQYF. Here the CDR3 DNA reads TGTGCCAGCAGCGGACAGTTTCGTTACGAGCAGTACTTC.

As concerns this clonotype: This sequence may be a read error, since a much larger clone differs from it by one base. The missing conserved phenylalanine or tryptophan at the end of this CDR3 makes a read error likely. The chain is built from TRBV12-3 or TRBV12-4 and TRBJ1-6, with TRBD1 identical over 10 bases. The CDR3 is 14 amino acids. After removal of 7 bases from V and 9 bases from J, the junction contained 6 bases not matched to a gene. CDR3 DNA: TGTGCCAGCAACTCAGGGACAGGGGCTTCACCCCTCCACCTT. It specifies CASNSGTGASPLHL.

As to this clonotype: This is likely a read error, given that the CDR3 carries no conserved phenylalanine or tryptophan at its end. The V and J genes are TRBV12-3 or TRBV12-4 and TRBJ1-1; D may be TRBD1 (5 bases). V was trimmed by 0 bases and J by 4 bases, leaving 9 bases between them. The CDR3 is made up of 14 amino acids. This CDR3 is CASSLAGASTEAFS. CDR3 sequence (DNA): TGTGCCAGCAGTTTAGCAGGGGCTAGCACTGAAGCTTTCTCT.

The rearrangement uses TRBV19 and TRBJ1-1, with D hard to call. Germline V CDR1 and CDR2: LNHDA, SQIVND (reference sequence). V was trimmed by 7 bases and J by 1 base, leaving 13 bases between them. This CDR3 is 14 amino acids long. The CDR3 DNA follows: TGTGCCAGTATTTATCGGCACCAGAACACTGAAGCTTTCTTT. This translates into CASIYRHQNTEAFF.

This clonotype showed up just a few times. As DNA, the CDR3 is TGTGCCAGTAGTACCCGCGGGACCCGGCCTGGAGATACGCAGTATTTT. It codes for CASSTRGTRPGDTQYF. The rearrangement links TRBV19 to TRBJ2-3; TRBD2 might be the D (6 bases). This CDR3 has 16 amino acids. With 4 bases removed from V and 5 bases from J, the gap between germline ends came to 19 bases. Looked up from germline, CDR1 is LNHDA and CDR2 is SQIVND (reference sequence).

The J gene is TRBJ2-7, the V gene TRBV10-2; D not resolved. CDR1 WSHSY and CDR2 SAAADI come from the germline V gene. The CDR3 runs to 13 residues. The V gene lost 2 bases and the J gene lost 6 bases, with 11 bases spanning the gap. CDR3 amino acids: CASSEGPYTEQYF. The DNA of the CDR3 is TGCGCCAGCAGTGAGGGGCCTTACACCGAGCAGTACTTC.

This chain links TRBV4-2 with TRBJ2-7, with a tentative D call TRBD1 (5 bases). CDR3 length: 17 residues. Germline values: CDR1 LGHNA, CDR2 YNFKEQ. V lost 0 bases, J lost 1 base, and 16 bases lay in between. CDR3 sequence reads: CASSQDQGIAESYEQYF. The DNA for the CDR3 is TGTGCCAGCAGCCAAGATCAGGGAATAGCCGAATCCTACGAGCAGTACTTC.

V gene TRBV9 combines with J gene TRBJ1-3, with D uncertain. The CDR3 loop spans 16 amino acids. Germline CDR1 is SGDLS and CDR2 is YYNGEE. Trimming cost V 2 bases and J 0 bases, with 12 bases left between them. The CDR3 spells CASSVGHSSSGNTIYF. In DNA form, the CDR3 reads TGTGCCAGCAGCGTCGGTCACTCCTCCTCTGGAAACACCATATATTTT.

This clonotype showed up just once. This could be a read error, since a much larger clone is one nucleotide away. The rearrangement links TRBV2 to TRBJ1-2; D uncertain. This CDR3 contains 16 residues. Looked up from germline, CDR1 is SNHLY and CDR2 is FYNNEI. The CDR3 DNA reads as TGTGCCAGCGGATACCCTTGGACCCGGATTAACTCTGGCTACACCTTC. This gives the protein CASGYPWTRINSGYTF.

J is TRBJ1-2 and V is TRBV25-1; D is ambiguous. V shed 0 bases and J shed 7 bases, with 3 bases lying between them. Germline CDR1 MGHDK, CDR2 SYGVNS. The CDR3 is 11 residues long. CDR3 amino acids: CASSEYGGYTF. In nucleotides, the CDR3 is TGTGCCAGCAGTGAATATGGTGGCTACACCTTC.

The chain is built from TRBV27 and TRBJ2-1; 11 bases are shared with TRBD2. Germline trimming cut 6 bases from V and 5 bases from J; bases unmatched to any gene: 9. The germline gives CDR1 MNHEY, CDR2 SMNVEV (reference sequence). This CDR3 is built from 16 residues. The CDR3 DNA follows: TGTGCCAGCAGACCTTCCGGGACTAGCGGAAACAATGAGCAGTTCTTC. Translated, it gives CASRPSGTSGNNEQFF.

This clonotype was seen a few times. The chain links TRBV12-3 or TRBV12-4 to TRBJ1-6; 7 bases agree with TRBD1. The CDR3 totals 14 residues. With 4 bases clipped from V and 7 bases from J, the junction kept 4 bases outside the gene matches. The CDR3 protein is CASSSTGMNSPLHF. As DNA, the CDR3 is TGTGCCAGCAGTTCGACAGGGATGAATTCACCCCTCCACTTT.

This clonotype was detected only a few times. V gene TRBV7-9 combines with J gene TRBJ1-1; D is uncertain. Trimming shortened V by 8 bases and J by 4 bases, and 11 bases separated the two germline ends. CDR1 is SEHNR, CDR2 FQNEAQ, per germline (reference sequence). The CDR3 has 12 residues. The CDR3 here is CASVTTATEAFF. CDR3 nucleotide sequence: TGTGCCAGCGTTACGACGGCCACTGAAGCTTTCTTT.